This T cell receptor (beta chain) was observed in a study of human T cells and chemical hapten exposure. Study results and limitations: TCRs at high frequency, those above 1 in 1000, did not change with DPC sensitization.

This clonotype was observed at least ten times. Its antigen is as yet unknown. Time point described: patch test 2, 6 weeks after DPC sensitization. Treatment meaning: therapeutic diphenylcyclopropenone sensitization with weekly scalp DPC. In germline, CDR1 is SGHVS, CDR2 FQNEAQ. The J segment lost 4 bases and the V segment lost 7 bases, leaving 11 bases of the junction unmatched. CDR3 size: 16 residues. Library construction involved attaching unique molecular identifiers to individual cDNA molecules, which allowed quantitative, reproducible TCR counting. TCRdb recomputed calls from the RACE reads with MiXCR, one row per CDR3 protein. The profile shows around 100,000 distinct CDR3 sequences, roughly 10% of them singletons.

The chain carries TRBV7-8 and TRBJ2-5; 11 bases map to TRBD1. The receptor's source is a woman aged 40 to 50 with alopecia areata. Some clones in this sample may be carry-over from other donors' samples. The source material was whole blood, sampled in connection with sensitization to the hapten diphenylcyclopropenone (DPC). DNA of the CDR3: TGTGCCAGCATCCCCGGGACAGGGGGTACGTCAGAGACCCAGTACTTC. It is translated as CASIPGTGGTSETQYF.